This T cell receptor beta chain was found in a study of blood T cells in healthy people across ages. The CDR3 is 15 residues long. CDR1 is LGHDT, CDR2 YNNKEL, per germline (reference sequence). Combining a sample-barcoded 5' primer with a J-beta primer mix, a second PCR ran for roughly 7 to 11 cycles. From the 5' RACE reads, TCRdb called clonotypes with MiXCR, one entry per CDR3 protein. The sample contains 780,000 or so distinct CDR3 sequences, approximately 53% of which appear only once. On this clonotype: A junction boundary mismatches the germline segment, possibly from a read error.

Sample: blood. The clonotype comes from a man aged 40-49 years in good health. V is TRBV3-1 and J is TRBJ1-1; D not certain. The CDR3 DNA is TGTGCCAGCAGCCCGATCGGAGGAAGGAACGCTGAAGCTTTCTTT. The encoded protein is CASSPIGGRNAEAFF. Complete variable domain (other parts from reference TRBV3-1 and TRBJ1-1): DTAVSQTPKYLVTQMGNDKSIKCEQNLGHDTMYWYKQDSKKFLKIMFSYNNKELIINETVPNRFSPKSPDKAHLNLHINSLELGDSAVYFCASSPIGGRNAEAFFGQGTRLTVV.